This T cell receptor beta chain was profiled in a study of identical twins. Study results and caveats: The study found weaker excess twin sharing in beta out-of-frame sequences. Abundant cord blood beta clonotypes carried fewer insertions; memory repertoires showed none. In monozygotic twins, models underestimated the sharing of out-of-frame TCR alpha.

Germline V gene sequence: CDR1 MGHRA, CDR2 YSYEKL. V was shortened by 0 bases and J by 8 bases, with 10 bases between the two germline ends. The CDR3 covers 13 residues. Each CDR3 protein is one row after TCRdb ran MiXCR on the 5' RACE reads. The table shows some 100,000 distinct CDR3 sequences, with about 6% occurring only once. This clonotype has at least ten counts. Antigen specificity is unknown. Healthy Caucasian individuals made up all the donors. This clonotype was sampled from a woman aged 45 to 65 in good health. Sequenced input: memory T cells sorted from blood. The genes are TRBV4-1 and TRBJ1-2; tentative D call: TRBD1 (5 bases). This chain's CDR3 is CASSQEWDEGYTF. The CDR3, as DNA: TGCGCCAGCAGCCAAGAGTGGGACGAGGGCTACACCTTC.